The sequence of this T cell receptor (beta chain) was determined in a study of blood T cell repertoires in COVID-19 (TCRdb year 2020). General notes on the study: Collaborator samples came from the United States, Italy and Spain and covered acute and convalescent phases of COVID-19. The prospective study material was composed of cDNA or gDNA derived from T cells, B-cell-depleted T cells, or PBMCs. The dataset comprised deeply sampled blood TCRbeta repertoires from subjects exposed to, actively infected with, or recovered from COVID-19. The repertoires were released in a freely available public database intended as a resource for research on the immune response to SARS-CoV-2. The samples were drawn from two sources: the first 160 participants of the ongoing ImmuneRACE study, and over 1,000 subjects contributed by 6 global collaborators. A de-identified subject ID, COVID-19 status, age in years and sex were almost always included in the sample metadata. Where available, HLA class I and class II types were taken from metadata supplied by the sample provider and were not determined by assay-based typing.

Broader findings and caveats from the paper: How much clinical and demographic metadata was included differed by source and by participant, and the metadata was provided uncurated.

Details on this clone: Its specific antigen is unknown. Base qualities are not at hand, and no much larger clone is one base apart.

In Seattle, one collaborating source enrolled patients while the infection was active and tracked those patients longitudinally over the course of disease. The collaborating institutions used their own protocols to collect whole blood in K2EDTA tubes. For TCRbeta analysis, collaborators shipped samples in one of three forms: frozen whole blood, isolated PBMCs, or DNA extracted from either of those sample types. V loses 2 bases of germline sequence and J loses 2 bases, and the interval between the two ends is 10 bases. The CDR3 runs 14 residues from the cysteine to the phenylalanine. Only the CDR3 DNA stays, 42 bases, in frame from base 1. As encoded in the germline V gene, CDR1 is SGHNT while CDR2 is YENEEA. TCRbeta CDR3 regions were amplified from genomic DNA by means of the immunoSEQ Assay, a bias-controlled multiplex PCR. On the authors' methods: Within the assay, amplification of reference gene primers was used to estimate how many nucleated cells each sample contained. Sequence reads were collapsed and filtered to measure the absolute abundance of every unique TCRbeta CDR3 rearrangement. For each sample, productive Simpson clonality was calculated as the square root of Simpson's diversity index across productive rearrangements. TCRdb's version of the immuneACCESS table is confined to in-frame rearrangements and falls short of the full clone set. An unresolved V gene accounts for under half of the shortfall where checked; the remainder is of unknown origin. Clone size and the V and J calls come from that table; the DNA yielded D and trimming. For this sample the table gives about 150,000 clones, of which around 90% were detected only once. 4.5% to 5% of the sample belongs to the ten largest clones.

Sequenced material: peripheral blood. The receptor chain draws on TRBV11-3 and TRBJ2-7; the D gene remains uncertain. This receptor was taken from a man aged 18 to 29 with COVID-19, enrolled during active disease. CDR3 loop: CASSLRGSPYEQYF. The sequence in DNA is TGTGCCAGCAGCTTAAGAGGCAGCCCCTACGAGCAGTACTTC.